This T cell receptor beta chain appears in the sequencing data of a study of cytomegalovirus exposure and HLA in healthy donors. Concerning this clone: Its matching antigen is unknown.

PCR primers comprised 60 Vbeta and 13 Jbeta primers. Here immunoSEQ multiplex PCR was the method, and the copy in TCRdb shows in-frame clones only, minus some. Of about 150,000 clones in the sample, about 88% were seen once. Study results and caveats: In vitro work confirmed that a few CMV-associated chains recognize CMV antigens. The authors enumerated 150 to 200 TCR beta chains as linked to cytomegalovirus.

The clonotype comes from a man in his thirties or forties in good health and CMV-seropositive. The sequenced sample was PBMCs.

The CDR3 sequence is CASSLQGLAGGPPDTQYF. The CDR3 DNA sequence: TGTGCCAGCAGCTTACAAGGACTAGCGGGAGGGCCCCCAGATACGCAGTATTTT. The chain has TRBV7-2 and TRBJ2-3; 15 bases are shared with TRBD2. The V gene's germline CDR1 is SGHTA and CDR2 FQGNSA. The J segment lost 4 bases and the V segment lost 2 bases, leaving 7 bases of the junction unmatched. The CDR3 is made up of 18 amino acids.